Following are 29 T cell receptor beta chains from one sample sequenced in a study of cytomegalovirus exposure and HLA in healthy donors. The PCR was carried out with 60 Vbeta primers and 13 Jbeta primers. Measured with immunoSEQ multiplex PCR; TCRdb has only the in-frame clones, and not every one. The table includes 150,000 to 200,000 clones, more than 75% detected once. Sequencing was performed on PBMCs. Receptors were obtained from a man aged 18 to 29 in good health and CMV-seropositive.

In its sample, this clone was seen once. The chain is built from TRBV4-3 and TRBJ1-4; 7 bases are a match to TRBD1. V trimming: 0 bases; J trimming: 4 bases; junction bases outside the gene matches: 2. The CDR3 covers 15 residues. Germline CDR1 is LGHNA and CDR2 is YSLEER. The CDR3 coding sequence is TGCGCCAGCAGCCAAGACCACAGGGGTAATGAAAAACTGTTTTTT. Amino acid sequence: CASSQDHRGNEKLFF.

The genes are TRBV2 and TRBJ1-1, with D perhaps TRBD1 (5 bases). CDR1 is SNHLY, CDR2 FYNNEI, per germline. The CDR3 length is 12 residues. V lost 8 bases to trimming and J lost 5 bases, with 12 bases between them. The chain's CDR3 is CASLRGGTEAFF. The DNA of the CDR3 is TGTGCCAGCCTGAGGGGAGGGACTGAAGCTTTCTTT.

CDR3 bases: TGTGCCAGCAGCCCACTAGCGGGGGCCTACGAGCAGTACTTC. Protein product: CASSPLAGAYEQYF. This chain links TRBV14 with TRBJ2-7; 11 bases line up with TRBD2. Germline V gene data show CDR1 as SGHDN and CDR2 as FVKESK. Trimming removed 4 bases from V and 2 bases from J; junction bases left unmatched: 1. The CDR3 is 14 amino acids.

This clone came up once. The gene calls are TRBV9 and TRBJ2-7; possibly TRBD1 for D (6 bases). Trimming took 3 bases from V and 2 from J, leaving 18 bases between them. CDR1 SGDLS and CDR2 YYNGEE come from the germline V gene. CDR3 length: 16 residues. The CDR3 sequence: CASSAHRELPTYEQYF. CDR3 nucleotides: TGTGCCAGCAGCGCGCACAGGGAGCTCCCAACCTACGAGCAGTACTTC.

The chain uses TRBV5-1 and TRBJ2-1; 10 bases agree with TRBD2. There are 17 residues in the CDR3. The J segment lost 5 bases and the V segment lost 4 bases, leaving 12 bases of the junction unmatched. Germline V gives CDR1 SGHRS, CDR2 YFSETQ. The CDR3 loop is CASSRNGLAVANNEQFF. The CDR3 nucleotides are TGCGCCAGCAGCCGAAACGGACTAGCGGTCGCCAACAATGAGCAGTTCTTC.

The chain employs TRBV11-2 and TRBJ2-4; 10 bases align to TRBD2. CDR1 SGHAT and CDR2 FQNNGV come from the germline V gene. The J segment lost 4 bases and the V segment lost 3 bases, leaving 6 bases of the junction unmatched. This CDR3 is built from 16 residues. The DNA for the CDR3 is TGTGCCAGCAGCTTGAGAGGTAGCGGGGGGAAAAACATTCAGTACTTC. Its translation: CASSLRGSGGKNIQYF.

This clone has a handful of counts. V usage is TRBV4-2 and J usage is TRBJ2-7; 7 positions match TRBD1. The CDR3 runs 14 residues. V was pared by 7 bases and J by 5 bases, with 11 bases of the junction left unmatched. Germline V gives CDR1 LGHNA, CDR2 YNFKEQ. The CDR3 is CASNPTGTANEQYF. CDR3 nucleotide sequence: TGTGCCAGCAACCCAACAGGGACAGCGAACGAGCAGTACTTC.

The CDR3 sequence: CASSPRRGYEEKLFF. The CDR3 region has the DNA TGCGCCAGCAGCCCAAGGAGGGGTTATGAGGAAAAACTGTTTTTT. J is TRBJ1-4 and V is TRBV4-1; TRBD1 is a possible D gene (5 bases). Germline V lookup: CDR1 MGHRA, CDR2 YSYEKL. Trimming stripped 4 bases from V and 8 bases from J, with 17 bases between. CDR3 length: 15 residues.

The chain is built from TRBV10-3 and TRBJ1-2, with D tentatively TRBD1 (6 bases). The CDR3 covers 16 residues. Germline V lookup: CDR1 ENHRY, CDR2 SYGVKD. V dropped 4 bases and J dropped 7 bases, with 22 bases sitting between them. CDR3 amino acids: CAISANRDNSLFGYTF. The CDR3 DNA follows: TGTGCCATCAGTGCAAACCGGGACAACAGCTTATTTGGCTACACCTTC.

The chain uses TRBV5-5 and TRBJ1-1; tentatively, D is TRBD1 (5 bases). Between the trimmed V and J ends, which lost 0 bases and 3 bases, there was a span of 15 bases. The CDR3 length is 16 residues. CDR1 is SGHKS and CDR2 is YYEKEE in the germline V gene (reference sequence). The CDR3 DNA follows: TGTGCCAGCAGCTTGGCCGGCGGGGCTCGGGACACTGAAGCTTTCTTT. Protein sequence: CASSLAGGARDTEAFF.

V gene TRBV4-3 combines with J gene TRBJ1-1; the match to TRBD1 covers 7 bases. This CDR3 is 13 amino acids long. Germline V gene sequence: CDR1 LGHNA, CDR2 YSLEER. V trimming: 3 bases; J trimming: 5 bases; junction bases outside the gene matches: 3. CDR3 DNA: TGCGCCAGCAGCCATGACAGGGTGACTGAAGCTTTCTTT. Amino acids: CASSHDRVTEAFF.

V and J are TRBV6-1 and TRBJ2-1, with no clear D. V was pared by 2 bases and J by 2 bases, with 10 bases between. CDR1 is MNHNS, CDR2 SASEGT, per germline. This CDR3 region has 15 residues. CDR3 coding DNA: TGTGCCAGCAGTGAACTCTTTCCCCCCTACAATGAGCAGTTCTTC. It is translated as CASSELFPPYNEQFF.

This chain joins TRBV18 and TRBJ1-3, with no clear D. This CDR3 contains 13 residues. CDR1 KGHSH and CDR2 LQKENI come from the germline V gene. Between the trimmed V and J ends, which lost 3 bases and 0 bases, there was a span of 3 bases. CDR3: CASSPGSGNTIYF. CDR3 in DNA: TGTGCCAGCTCACCCGGCTCTGGAAACACCATATATTTT.

This clone appeared a few times. Distinct nucleotide sequences in the sample also encode this CDR3. The rearrangement uses TRBV11-3 and TRBJ1-1; D not certain. Trimming shortened V by 5 bases and J by 0 bases, and 7 bases separated the two germline ends. Germline CDR1 SGHNT, CDR2 YENEEA. This CDR3 is built from 13 residues. The CDR3 protein is CASSVTVNTEAFF. As DNA, the CDR3 is TGTGCCAGCAGCGTAACGGTGAACACTGAAGCTTTCTTT.

V and J are TRBV5-5 and TRBJ1-5, with D possibly being TRBD1 (6 bases). Germline CDR1 is SGHKS and CDR2 is YYEKEE (reference sequence). Between the trimmed V and J ends, which lost 5 bases and 4 bases, there was a span of 16 bases. This CDR3 spans 15 amino acids. The CDR3 DNA is TGTGCCAGCAGACCCACAGGGAGAGGAAATCAGCCCCAGCATTTT. Encoded protein: CASRPTGRGNQPQHF.

This rearrangement joins TRBV30 to TRBJ1-2; 9 bases map to TRBD1. CDR1 and CDR2 from the germline V gene are GTSNPN and SVGIG (reference sequence). The CDR3 has 13 residues. The ends lost 1 base at V and 8 bases at J; junction bases unmatched: 5. The CDR3: CAWSGQGVGGYTF. The CDR3, as DNA: TGTGCCTGGAGTGGACAGGGGGTTGGCGGCTACACCTTC.

The CDR3 spells CASSLWWSGSTYNEQFF. CDR3 in DNA: TGTGCCAGCAGTTTATGGTGGTCAGGTTCAACCTACAATGAGCAGTTCTTC. The V and J genes are TRBV27 and TRBJ2-1, with D uncertain. The germline CDR1 and CDR2 sequences are MNHEY and SMNVEV (reference sequence). Trimming removed 1 base from V and 2 bases from J, with 15 bases in between. There are 17 residues in the CDR3.

The chain recombines TRBV19 with TRBJ2-7; 8 bases fit TRBD1. CDR1 LNHDA and CDR2 SQIVND come from the germline V gene (reference sequence). V trimming: 3 bases; J trimming: 6 bases; junction bases outside the gene matches: 10. This CDR3 contains 15 residues. The DNA of the CDR3 is TGTGCCAGTAGTATGCTCGGACAGGGTCGGGGCGAGCAGTACTTC. As protein: CASSMLGQGRGEQYF.

As for this clone: At one of its ends the junction is not consistent with the germline gene, which may arise from a read error. CDR3 loop: CASSGIPGANGLTF. The CDR3, as DNA: TGTGCCAGCAGTGGCATACCTGGGGCCAACGGCCTGACTTTC. The rearrangement links TRBV27 to TRBJ2-6, with a possible D match to TRBD1 (5 bases). This CDR3 has 14 amino acids. Germline V gives CDR1 MNHEY, CDR2 SMNVEV (reference sequence).

V and J are TRBV7-2 and TRBJ1-3; D gene unclear. This CDR3 region has 15 residues. Trimming removed 5 bases at V and 0 bases at J, with 11 bases between. CDR1 and CDR2 from the germline V gene are SGHTA and FQGNSA. The CDR3 region is CASSTSIRSGNTIYF. For the CDR3, the DNA is TGTGCCAGCAGCACGAGTATACGCTCTGGAAACACCATATATTTT. Full variable domain (rest looked up from reference TRBV7-2 and TRBJ1-3): GAGVSQSPSNKVTEKGKDVELRCDPISGHTALYWYRQSLGQGLEFLIYFQGNSAPDKSGLPSDRFSAERTGGSVSTLTIQRTQQEDSAVYLCASSTSIRSGNTIYFGEGSWLTVV.

The chain is built from TRBV6-5 and TRBJ2-7; TRBD1 is a possible D gene (6 bases). The CDR3 spans 13 residues. Per the germline V gene, CDR1 is MNHEY and CDR2 is SVGAGI. Between the trimmed V and J ends, which lost 5 bases and 3 bases, there was a span of 11 bases. The CDR3 protein is CASSVARGYEQYF. CDR3 nucleotide sequence: TGTGCCAGCAGTGTCGCCAGGGGCTACGAGCAGTACTTC.

This clone was found a few times. The chain employs TRBV21-1 and TRBJ1-3; TRBD1 reflects the table's D call only, with no check against the DNA. TRBV21-1 is classified as a pseudogene. The CDR3 sequence is 13 residues long. CDR3 sequence reads: CASPGTSGNTIYF. CDR3 coding DNA: TGTGCCAGCCCCGGGACATCTGGAAACACCATATATTTT.

This chain connects TRBV10-3 to TRBJ1-2; 9 nucleotides agree with TRBD1. Germline loops: CDR1 ENHRY, CDR2 SYGVKD. V lost 7 bases, J lost 7 bases, and 7 bases stayed unmatched. The CDR3 has 13 residues. Here the CDR3 DNA reads TGTGCCATCACCGGGGACAGGGTTCGTGGCTACACCTTC. This sequence encodes CAITGDRVRGYTF.

The J gene is TRBJ2-2, the V gene TRBV7-9; no firm D call. The CDR3 spans 14 residues. Trimming removed 6 bases from V and 9 bases from J, with 17 bases in between. Germline V gene lookup returns CDR1 SEHNR and CDR2 FQNEAQ (reference sequence). The CDR3: CASSRPAVSRELFF. The DNA for the CDR3 is TGTGCCAGCAGTCGCCCGGCGGTCAGCCGGGAGCTGTTTTTT.

The V call is TRBV29-1, the J call TRBJ2-7, with D unresolved. This CDR3 has 12 amino acids. V shed 7 bases and J shed 2 bases, with 12 bases lying between them. CDR1 is SQVTM and CDR2 is ANQGSEA in the germline V gene. CDR3 coding DNA: TGCAGCGCTGGTGGCGGAACCTACGAGCAGTACTTC. Amino acids: CSAGGGTYEQYF.

Only a few counts were recorded for this clone. The chain uses TRBV12-5 and TRBJ2-7; TRBD2 agrees at 12 bases. The germline V gene has CDR1 LGHNT and CDR2 FRNRAP. Losses at the gene ends were 7 bases for V and 3 bases for J; bases not matched to a gene: 4. This CDR3 contains 14 residues. The CDR3 loop reads CASVQTSGSYEQYF. The CDR3 nucleotides are TGTGCTAGTGTTCAGACTAGCGGGAGCTACGAGCAGTACTTC.

The chain carries TRBV7-2 and TRBJ2-1, with D tentatively TRBD1 (6 bases). The germline V gene encodes CDR1 SGHTA and CDR2 FQGNSA. V was clipped by 5 bases and J by 0 bases, with 14 bases between them. The CDR3 spans 16 residues. In DNA form, the CDR3 reads TGTGCCAGCAGCCGGTGGACAGTTAGCTCCTACAATGAGCAGTTCTTC. This translates into CASSRWTVSSYNEQFF.

The V call is TRBV6-4, the J call TRBJ2-1, with 7 bases identical to TRBD1. This CDR3 has 13 residues. V lost 5 bases to trimming and J lost 4 bases; unmatched junction nucleotides: 2. The germline V gene has CDR1 MRHNA and CDR2 SNTAGT. The CDR3 sequence: CASSLGQYNEQFF. DNA of the CDR3: TGTGCCAGCAGTCTGGGACAGTACAATGAGCAGTTCTTC.

This sequence joins TRBV11-2 and TRBJ1-2, with D possibly being TRBD1 (6 bases). The V end was cut by 5 bases, the J end by 5 bases, with 12 bases between. Germline lookup yields CDR1 SGHAT and CDR2 FQNNGV. The CDR3 runs 13 residues. CDR3 loop: CASSPGRGYGYTF. The CDR3 DNA is TGTGCCAGCAGCCCCGGAAGGGGGTATGGCTACACCTTC.